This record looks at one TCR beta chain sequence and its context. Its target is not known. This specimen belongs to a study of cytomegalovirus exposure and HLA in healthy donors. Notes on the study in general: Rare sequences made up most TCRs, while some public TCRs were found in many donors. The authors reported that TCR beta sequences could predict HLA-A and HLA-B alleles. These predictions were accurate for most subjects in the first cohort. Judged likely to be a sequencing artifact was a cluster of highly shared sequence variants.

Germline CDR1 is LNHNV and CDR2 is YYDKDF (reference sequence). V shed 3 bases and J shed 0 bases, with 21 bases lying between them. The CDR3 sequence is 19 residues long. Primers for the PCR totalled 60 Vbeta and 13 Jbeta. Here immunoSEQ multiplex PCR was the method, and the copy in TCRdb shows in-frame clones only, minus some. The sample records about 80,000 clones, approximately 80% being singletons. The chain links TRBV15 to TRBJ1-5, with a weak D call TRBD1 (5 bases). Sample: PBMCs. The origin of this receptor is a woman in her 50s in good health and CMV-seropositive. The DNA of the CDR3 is TGTGCCACCAGCAGCGAACATCCTGGACAACTCAATAGCAATCAGCCCCAGCATTTT. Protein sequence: CATSSEHPGQLNSNQPQHF.